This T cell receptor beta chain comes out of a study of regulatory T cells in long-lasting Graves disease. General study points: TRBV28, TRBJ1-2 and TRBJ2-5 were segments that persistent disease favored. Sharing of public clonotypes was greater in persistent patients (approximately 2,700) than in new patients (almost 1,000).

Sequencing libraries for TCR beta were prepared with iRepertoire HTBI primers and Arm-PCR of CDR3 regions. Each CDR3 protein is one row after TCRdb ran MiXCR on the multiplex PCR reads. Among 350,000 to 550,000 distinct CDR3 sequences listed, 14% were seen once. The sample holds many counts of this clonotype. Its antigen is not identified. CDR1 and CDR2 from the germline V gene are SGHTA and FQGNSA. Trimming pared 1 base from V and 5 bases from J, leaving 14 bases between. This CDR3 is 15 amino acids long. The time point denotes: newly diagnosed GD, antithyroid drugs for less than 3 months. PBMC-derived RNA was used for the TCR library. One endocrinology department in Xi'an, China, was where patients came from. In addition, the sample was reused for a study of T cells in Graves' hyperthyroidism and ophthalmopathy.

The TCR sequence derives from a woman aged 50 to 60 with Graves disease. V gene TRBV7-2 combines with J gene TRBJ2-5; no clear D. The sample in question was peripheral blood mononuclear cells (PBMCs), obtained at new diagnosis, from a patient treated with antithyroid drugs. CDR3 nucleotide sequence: TGTGCCAGCAGCTTAGGCCAGCAATACTACGAGACCCAGTACTTC. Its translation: CASSLGQQYYETQYF.